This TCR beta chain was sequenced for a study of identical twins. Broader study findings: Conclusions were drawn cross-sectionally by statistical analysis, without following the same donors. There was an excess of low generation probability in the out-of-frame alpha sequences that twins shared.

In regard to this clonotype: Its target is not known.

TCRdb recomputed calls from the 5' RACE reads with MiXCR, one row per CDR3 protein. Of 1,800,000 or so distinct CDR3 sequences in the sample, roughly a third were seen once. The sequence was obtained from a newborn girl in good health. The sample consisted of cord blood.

CDR3 region: CASSLGSVSTDTQYF. CDR3 sequence (DNA): TGTGCCAGCAGTTTGGGGTCAGTAAGCACAGATACGCAGTATTTT. V gene TRBV28 combines with J gene TRBJ2-3; D remains ambiguous. The CDR3 consists of 15 residues. CDR1 MDHEN and CDR2 SYDVKM come from the germline V gene. The V and J ends lost 3 bases and 0 bases respectively, with 10 bases between them.